This T cell receptor beta chain was captured by sequencing in a study of T cell responses to AZD1222 COVID-19 vaccine. Overall study results and limits: Repertoires were obtained solely post-peak T cell response. Spike as a whole was targeted by vaccine-associated CD4 TCRs, dominant at 160-218 and 743-854. Nearly half of the spike-specific TCRs reportedly recognize variant regions that carry no mutations. White British ancestry dominated among donors, who included more females, and clonal diversity was possibly underestimated.

This clone came up a few times. Its cognate antigen is unknown. The data were produced by immunoSEQ multiplex PCR, yet TCRdb's version contains in-frame clones alone and is incomplete. The table lists under 50,000 clones, around 89% of them singletons. This CDR3 is built from 16 residues. Per germline, CDR1 MNHEY and CDR2 SVGEGT. Trimming took 0 bases from V and 2 from J, leaving 14 bases between them. The gene calls are TRBV6-2 or TRBV6-3 and TRBJ2-7; D could derive from TRBD1 or TRBD2 (5 bases each). The receptor was derived from an adult who received the AZD1222 COVID-19 vaccine. Source: peripheral blood, taken 28 days after the second AZD1222 dose. CDR3 bases: TGTGCCAGCAGTTACTCGTGGGACCGTCAGACCTACGAGCAGTACTTC. Amino acids: CASSYSWDRQTYEQYF.